The following is a TCR beta chain sequence with its context. What it recognizes is unknown. The data originate from a study of identical twins. The CDR3 runs to 16 residues. V lost 4 bases, J lost 1 base, and 14 bases lay in between. Germline V gene data show CDR1 as PRHDT and CDR2 as FYEKMQ (reference sequence). Notes on the study in general: Where out-of-frame alpha sequences were twin-shared, they showed excess low generation probability. Reduced insertions were recorded for abundant cord blood beta clonotypes, with no such pattern in memory repertoires. Conclusions came from cross-sectional statistical analysis, not from following the same donors.

TCRdb re-derived calls from the 5' RACE reads in MiXCR, one entry per CDR3 protein. The repertoire holds about 450,000 distinct CDR3 sequences, with approximately 18% as singletons. Sample: naive T cells sorted from blood. The chain links TRBV13 to TRBJ2-4, with D possibly being TRBD1 (6 bases). This clonotype originated in a man aged 50-59 years in good health. The CDR3 region has the DNA TGTGCCAGCAGCTCCAGACAGGAATCTGCCAAAAACATTCAGTACTTC. It is translated as CASSSRQESAKNIQYF.